The entry below describes one TCR beta chain. This clonotype was seen only a few times. This receptor's antigen is unknown. This may be a read error: a much more frequent sequence differs by one nucleotide. Amplification of TCR beta CDR3 regions was carried out from RNA transcripts. The TCR CDR3 was subjected to a first round of RT-PCR using the HTBI primer set and the Qiagen OneStep RT-PCR kit. Libraries were constructed in a second round of multiplex PCR, after which size selection and purification were performed. Sequencing of the libraries was done on an Illumina HiSeq2000 using paired-end 100 bp reads. Per the authors' processing: SOAPnuke was used to process the raw data, throwing out any read that contained adapters or uncalled bases, had a mean Phred below 15, or lacked an exact constant-primer or identifier match. COPE v1.2.5 was used to merge high-quality paired reads, and clonotypes were defined as unique nucleotide sequences. Clonotypes were aligned to IMGT TRBV, TRBD and TRBJ reference segments using MiTCR v1.1. The analysis included only V-J combinations with a frequency above 0.0001, which together covered around 99% of the repertoires. The TCS score was defined as the ratio of F50 (clonal expansion) to E x V (chaos), calculated using BLOSUM62-based TCRdist between CDR3 peptides within each V-J. Welch's t-statistics and random forest reduced fewer than 550 V-J features to some 14, which were used in a naive Bayes classifier (R e1071). The Morisita-Horn index was used to measure how similar the thyroid and blood repertoires were. TCRdb itself trimmed the public reads at Q25 with fastp, ran MiXCR and retained productive beta chains. Records with the same CDR3 protein are collapsed into one entry carrying the most frequent genes and DNA. The V and J calls, along with clone size, are taken from TCRdb and not from the paper's own processing. This sample holds just under 750,000 distinct CDR3 sequences; over 35% were observed only once. Clones ranked in the top ten supply less than 40% of the sample.

This entry belongs to a study of T cells in Graves' hyperthyroidism and ophthalmopathy (dated by TCRdb to about 2019). Notes on the research overall: Peripheral blood samples were taken at initial diagnosis, before any treatment was given. An independent validation cohort of around 20 hyperthyroidism patients and roughly 16 patients who later progressed to ophthalmopathy tested prospective prediction of ophthalmopathy. TCR Vbeta CDR3 sequencing of approximately 140 peripheral blood samples (43 ophthalmopathy, under 80 hyperthyroidism and some 17 progressor patients) is reported in the paper. A discovery cohort of roughly 100 patients, 43 with Graves' ophthalmopathy and 55 to 60 with stable Graves' hyperthyroidism, was used to find distinguishing TCR V-J signatures. For training and testing, the approximately 97 patients in the discovery cohort were randomly divided in a 7:3 ratio. Thyroid tissue and blood T-cell repertoires from about six Graves' hyperthyroidism patients were also compared in the study. After sampling, hyperthyroidism patients received methimazole starting at 30 mg daily, and ophthalmopathy patients received high-dose intravenous methylprednisolone.

Findings and caveats that apply to the study as a whole: In validation, progression to ophthalmopathy was predicted by the model with roughly 69% sensitivity and 72.22% specificity, a median of about 6.8 months before onset. Most expanded thyroid clonotypes (frequency above 0.001) were also detected in blood, a finding suggesting that blood repertoires may reflect thyroid immune responses. Ophthalmopathy was separated from stable hyperthyroidism by a 13 V-J signature model, with 85% to 90% sensitivity and about 81% specificity obtained in cross-validation and 80%/75% obtained in testing. No statistical method was used to set the sample size in advance, and investigators knew the group allocation.

A patient counted as having stable Graves' hyperthyroidism if no progression to ophthalmopathy occurred over 18 months of follow-up. The hyperthyroidism patients were between 18 and 65 years old and newly diagnosed, with a disease duration of less than 2 months. The study excluded patients with uncontrolled infections, other autoimmune diseases, pregnancy or lactation. Diagnoses relied on clinical symptoms, serum thyroxine and TRAb, thyroid ultrasound and orbital computed tomography. Ficoll-Paque density gradient centrifugation was used to isolate PBMCs from around 10 ml of fresh peripheral blood. Total RNA was extracted using Trizol reagent, and RNA quality was assessed on an Agilent 2100 Bioanalyzer. From the germline V gene, CDR1 is SGHTA and CDR2 is FQGNSA. The CDR3 numbers 12 residues from cysteine through phenylalanine. Here the CDR3 DNA is all that survives: 36 bases in frame from base 1.

The receptor comes from a woman between 40 and 55 years old with Graves' hyperthyroidism. The V gene is TRBV7-2 and the J gene is TRBJ2-7; tentative D gene TRBD2, with 5 bases matching. The sample consisted of blood. The DNA sequence reads TGTGCCAGCAGCCCCGCAGGAGCGGAGCAGCACTTC. Translated, this gives CASSPAGAEQHF.